What follows is one TCR beta chain and its context. Its specificity is unknown. V lost 1 base, J lost 3 bases, and 9 bases stayed unmatched. CDR3 size: 16 residues. Looked up from germline, CDR1 is MNHEY and CDR2 is SMNVEV (reference sequence). The PCR was carried out with 60 Vbeta primers and 13 Jbeta primers. Method: immunoSEQ multiplex PCR; TCRdb's copy keeps in-frame clones and lacks some. The table includes about 120,000 clones, more than 65% detected once. This entry is derived from a study of cytomegalovirus exposure and HLA in healthy donors. Overall study results and limits: Earlier findings revealed that most TCR beta V segments proved productive either about 87% or about 30% of the time. When a later analysis was performed, an Asian-associated ancestry cluster reportedly had fewer N-insertions than the roughly 690-donor mean.

This sequence originates from a man aged 35-49 years in good health and CMV-seropositive. J is TRBJ2-7 and V is TRBV27, with 7 bases matching TRBD2. Source material: PBMCs. The DNA for the CDR3 is TGTGCCAGCAGTTTATTGGGGGGGAGACTGAGCTACGAGCAGTACTTC. Translation gives CASSLLGGRLSYEQYF.